This T cell receptor beta chain was obtained from a study of cytomegalovirus exposure and HLA in healthy donors. Overall study results and limits: The study recorded about 150 TCR beta chains that were cytomegalovirus-associated. High sensitivity and specificity were reportedly achieved when the classifier diagnosed cytomegalovirus status.

This clone was found once. What it recognizes is unknown. Trimming stripped 1 base from V and 6 bases from J, with 13 bases between. The CDR3 consists of 14 residues. In germline, CDR1 is SGHVS, CDR2 FQNEAQ. Assay: immunoSEQ multiplex PCR; the TCRdb copy retains only in-frame clones and omits some. The table includes approximately 150,000 clones, approximately 90% detected once. The origin of this receptor is a man aged 18 to 35 in good health and CMV-seronegative. Sequences were obtained from PBMCs. The V and J genes are TRBV7-8 and TRBJ2-7, with D tentatively TRBD2 (5 bases). CDR3 DNA: TGTGCCAGCAGCTTAGTGGCGGGCCGAGGCGAGCAGTACTTC. Amino acid sequence: CASSLVAGRGEQYF. Combining the CDR3 with reference TRBV7-8 and TRBJ2-7 gives the whole variable domain GAGVSQSPRYKVAKRGQDVALRCDPISGHVSLFWYQQALGQGPEFLTYFQNEAQLDKSGLPSDRFFAERPEGSVSTLKIQRTQQEDSAVYLCASSLVAGRGEQYFGPGTRLTVT.